This T cell receptor beta chain was profiled in a study of regulatory T cells in long-lasting Graves disease. Study outcomes and limitations: Persistent Graves' disease cases displayed lower TCR diversity than newly diagnosed ones. Patients with persistent disease showed a bias toward TRBV28, TRBJ1-2 and TRBJ2-5.

The CDR3 totals 14 residues. Germline CDR1 reads MDHEN; CDR2 reads SYDVKM. V lost 8 bases to trimming and J lost 2 bases; unmatched junction nucleotides: 7. The time point: persistent/refractory GD, antithyroid drugs over 5 years with positive TRAb. Isolated PBMC RNA provided the starting material for the TCR library. The source of the patients was an endocrinology department in Xi'an, China. This clonotype was counted at least ten times. Its cognate antigen is unknown. Sequencing libraries for TCR beta were prepared with iRepertoire HTBI primers and Arm-PCR of CDR3 regions. TCRdb reprocessed the multiplex PCR reads with MiXCR, giving one entry per CDR3 protein. This table holds approximately 440,000 distinct CDR3 sequences, 23% found once.

The sequencing here drew on peripheral blood mononuclear cells (PBMCs), taken when the disease was refractory, from a patient treated with antithyroid drugs. This receptor was identified in a female donor with Graves disease. The chain uses TRBV28 and TRBJ2-7, with 9 bases matching TRBD2. Here the CDR3 DNA reads TGTGCCAGCTCTCACGGCGGGAGGGCCTACGAGCAGTACTTC. Protein: CASSHGGRAYEQYF.